This TCR beta chain was recovered during a study of blood T cell repertoires in COVID-19. Study context: Samples came from the United States, Italy and Spain, spanning acute and convalescent COVID-19. PBMCs, B-cell-depleted T cells, or T cells provided the cDNA or gDNA that made up the material.

Authors' data handling: Nucleated cell number was recorded as an estimate derived from reference gene primer amplification. Method: immunoSEQ multiplex PCR; TCRdb's copy keeps in-frame clones and lacks some. That table supplies the V and J calls and clone size; D and trimming were determined from the DNA. The repertoire holds 83,000 or so clones, with more than 75% as singletons. The CDR3 extends over 17 amino acids. Germline V CDR1 and CDR2: LNHNV, YYDKDF (reference sequence). The V segment lost 3 bases and the J segment 7 bases; nucleotides outside the gene matches: 14. This TCR was recovered from a man at least 80 years old with active or convalescent COVID-19. Material: peripheral blood. This chain uses TRBV15 with TRBJ2-2; 7 nucleotides line up with TRBD1. The CDR3 reads CATSSPTSTGTIGELFF. CDR3 bases: TGTGCCACCAGCAGTCCCACTTCGACAGGGACAATCGGGGAGCTGTTTTTT.